The rows below give T cell receptor beta chains drawn from one sample of a study of blood T cell repertoires in COVID-19. Libraries were prepared by immunoSEQ multiplex PCR; TCRdb keeps only in-frame clonotypes and omits some of them. The repertoire consists of approximately 210,000 clones, with approximately 81% occurring once and the leading ten covering 15% to 20%. The sequenced sample was peripheral blood. Receptors originate from a man aged 25 to 40 with active or convalescent COVID-19. CDR3s include the opening cysteine and the closing phenylalanine or tryptophan. D genes are given only for firm matches. The listing skips clone size in some rows; elsewhere it reads once, few, many or a size class.

size: .
D: .
V: TRBV10-3
J: TRBJ2-1
CDR3: CATRSNNEQFF
DNA: TGTGCCACCCGAAGCAACAATGAGCAGTTCTTC

size: .
D: TRBD1
V: TRBV10-3
J: TRBJ1-1
CDR3: CAISESTGYHFF
DNA: TGTGCCATCAGTGAGTCGACAGGGTATCATTTCTTT

size: .
D: .
V: TRBV6-5
J: TRBJ2-7
CDR3: CASSPLEAVSYEQYF
DNA: TGTGCCAGCAGTCCTCTCGAGGCCGTATCCTACGAGCAGTACTTC

size: .
D: .
V: TRBV6-2/TRBV6-3
J: TRBJ1-6
CDR3: CASNPNTRDSPLHF
DNA: TGTGCCAGCAACCCGAACACGAGGGATTCACCCCTCCACTTT

size: .
D: TRBD2
V: TRBV7-9
J: TRBJ2-1
CDR3: CASSLPTSRDVDEQFF
DNA: TGTGCCAGCAGCTTACCGACTAGCAGAGACGTGGATGAGCAGTTCTTC

size: .
D: .
V: TRBV6-6
J: TRBJ1-3
CDR3: CASSYERNSGNTIYF
DNA: TGTGCCAGCAGTTACGAGAGGAACTCTGGAAACACCATATATTTT

size: .
D: .
V: TRBV19
J: TRBJ2-7
CDR3: CASSRDQGYEQYF
DNA: TGTGCCAGTAGCCGGGACCAGGGGTACGAGCAGTACTTC

size: .
D: TRBD1
V: TRBV7-8
J: TRBJ2-7
CDR3: CASSLARGQGVYEQYF
DNA: TGTGCCAGCAGCTTAGCCCGGGGACAGGGGGTGTACGAGCAGTACTTC

size: once
D: TRBD1
V: TRBV5-6
J: TRBJ1-5
CDR3: CASSLGTGYPPQHF
DNA: TGTGCCAGCAGCCTGGGGACAGGGTATCCGCCCCAGCATTTT

size: .
D: .
V: TRBV5-4
J: TRBJ2-1
CDR3: CASSTDSGTYNEQFF
DNA: TGTGCCAGCAGCACGGACTCGGGGACCTACAATGAGCAGTTCTTC

size: .
D: .
V: TRBV12-3/TRBV12-4
J: TRBJ1-5
CDR3: CASSSGDQPQHF
DNA: TGTGCCAGCAGTTCAGGGGATCAGCCCCAGCATTTT

size: .
D: TRBD1
V: TRBV19
J: TRBJ1-3
CDR3: CASSIRDRGYTIYF
DNA: TGTGCCAGTAGTATCCGGGACAGGGGATACACCATATATTTT

size: .
D: .
V: TRBV6-2/TRBV6-3
J: TRBJ2-7
CDR3: CASSPGPRGLPYEQYF
DNA: TGTGCCAGCAGTCCCGGACCGAGGGGACTCCCCTACGAGCAGTACTTC

size: .
D: TRBD1
V: TRBV19
J: TRBJ1-5
CDR3: CASTDGGTGPDAQHF
DNA: TGTGCCAGTACCGATGGAGGGACAGGGCCCGACGCCCAGCATTTT

size: .
D: TRBD1
V: TRBV10-3
J: TRBJ1-2
CDR3: CAIRGTGGLSQGYTF
DNA: TGTGCCATCAGGGGGACAGGGGGCCTATCGCAGGGCTACACCTTC

size: .
D: .
V: TRBV27
J: TRBJ2-7
CDR3: CASSLLGGKEYF
DNA: TGTGCCAGCAGTTTGTTAGGGGGTAAAGAGTACTTC

size: few
D: TRBD2
V: TRBV9
J: TRBJ2-7
CDR3: CASSVGGGSLGMNEQYF
DNA: TGTGCCAGCAGCGTAGGCGGGGGGTCACTAGGGATGAACGAGCAGTACTTC

size: few
D: .
V: TRBV28
J: TRBJ1-2
CDR3: CASSSGVYYGYTF
DNA: TGTGCCAGCAGTTCCGGGGTCTACTATGGCTACACCTTC

size: .
D: TRBD1
V: TRBV7-9
J: TRBJ1-2
CDR3: CASSSDRGGNYGYTF
DNA: TGTGCCAGCAGCTCGGACAGGGGAGGGAACTATGGCTACACCTTC

size: .
D: TRBD1
V: TRBV7-2
J: TRBJ1-2
CDR3: CASSSRDRGQVGYTF
DNA: TGTGCCAGCAGCTCCCGGGACAGGGGTCAGGTTGGCTACACCTTC

size: .
D: TRBD2
V: TRBV5-1
J: TRBJ2-4
CDR3: CASSPSGRVKNIQYF
DNA: TGCGCCAGCAGCCCAAGCGGGAGGGTCAAAAACATTCAGTACTTC

size: .
D: TRBD1
V: TRBV15
J: TRBJ1-5
CDR3: CATSREYVRTGFNQPQHF
DNA: TGTGCCACCAGCAGAGAATACGTCAGGACAGGTTTCAATCAGCCCCAGCATTTT

size: .
D: TRBD2
V: TRBV5-8
J: TRBJ2-5
CDR3: CASRLAGGGETQYF
DNA: TGTGCCAGCCGACTAGCGGGTGGGGGAGAGACCCAGTACTTC

size: .
D: .
V: TRBV5-6
J: TRBJ2-1
CDR3: CASSRRLLSNEQFF
DNA: TGTGCCAGCAGCCGGCGACTCCTTTCCAATGAGCAGTTCTTC

size: few
D: TRBD1
V: TRBV7-2
J: TRBJ1-3
CDR3: CASRRDRGGNTIYF
DNA: TGTGCCAGCAGGAGGGACAGGGGAGGAAACACCATATATTTT

size: .
D: TRBD2
V: TRBV11-3
J: TRBJ2-3
CDR3: CASSSRLAGGSTDTQYF
DNA: TGTGCCAGCAGCTCCCGACTAGCGGGGGGGAGCACAGATACGCAGTATTTT

size: .
D: .
V: TRBV19
J: TRBJ2-7
CDR3: CASRPSGGPYEQYF
DNA: TGTGCCAGCAGACCGTCCGGGGGTCCCTACGAGCAGTACTTC

size: .
D: .
V: TRBV2
J: TRBJ1-5
CDR3: CASSEGGVGQPQHF
DNA: TGTGCCAGCAGTGAGGGCGGGGTGGGTCAGCCCCAGCATTTT

size: once
D: .
V: TRBV6-2/TRBV6-3
J: TRBJ2-4
CDR3: CASSWTGKNIQYF
DNA: TGTGCCAGCAGCTGGACTGGAAAAAACATTCAGTACTTC

size: .
D: .
V: TRBV6-6
J: TRBJ1-2
CDR3: CASSYSIESGGYTF
DNA: TGTGCCAGCAGTTACTCTATCGAGAGCGGTGGCTACACCTTC

size: .
D: .
V: TRBV29-1
J: TRBJ2-7
CDR3: CSVGLGGYEQYF
DNA: TGCAGCGTCGGACTAGGGGGCTACGAGCAGTACTTC

size: .
D: TRBD1
V: TRBV7-9
J: TRBJ2-3
CDR3: CASSSRTGVRGTDTQYF
DNA: TGTGCCAGCAGCTCCAGGACAGGGGTTAGGGGCACAGATACGCAGTATTTT

size: .
D: .
V: TRBV25-1
J: TRBJ2-5
CDR3: CASSVQGRETQYF
DNA: TGTGCCAGCAGTGTACAGGGAAGAGAGACCCAGTACTTC

size: .
D: .
V: TRBV9
J: TRBJ2-5
CDR3: CASSPRTVGETQYF
DNA: TGTGCCAGCAGCCCACGGACAGTGGGAGAGACCCAGTACTTC

size: .
D: .
V: TRBV9
J: TRBJ1-6
CDR3: CASSVDGGLGSPLHF
DNA: TGTGCCAGCAGCGTAGATGGGGGCCTGGGGTCACCCCTCCACTTT

size: .
D: TRBD1
V: TRBV28
J: TRBJ1-5
CDR3: CASSQQTGWGNQPQHF
DNA: TGTGCCAGCAGTCAACAGACAGGGTGGGGCAATCAGCCCCAGCATTTT

size: .
D: .
V: TRBV5-6
J: TRBJ1-5
CDR3: CASSWGGNQPQHF
DNA: TGTGCCAGCAGCTGGGGGGGCAATCAGCCCCAGCATTTT

size: .
D: .
V: TRBV7-6
J: TRBJ2-7
CDR3: CASSFSGTGAYEQYF
DNA: TGTGCCAGCAGCTTTTCCGGGACTGGGGCCTACGAGCAGTACTTC

size: once
D: TRBD1
V: TRBV24-1
J: TRBJ2-3
CDR3: CATSARGRTGGTDTQYF
DNA: TGTGCCACCAGTGCGAGGGGCAGGACAGGGGGAACAGATACGCAGTATTTT

size: .
D: .
V: TRBV7-9
J: TRBJ1-1
CDR3: CASSSSGGDTEAFF
DNA: TGTGCCAGCAGCTCGTCCGGGGGTGACACTGAAGCTTTCTTT

size: .
D: .
V: TRBV19
J: TRBJ1-1
CDR3: CASSIGSDTEAFF
DNA: TGTGCCAGTAGTATAGGATCAGACACTGAAGCTTTCTTT

size: .
D: TRBD2
V: TRBV5-1
J: TRBJ2-7
CDR3: CASSGAGTSGSSYEQYF
DNA: TGCGCCAGCAGTGGCGCCGGGACTAGCGGGAGCTCCTACGAGCAGTACTTC

size: once
D: .
V: TRBV4-3
J: TRBJ2-3
CDR3: CASTYGGASTDTQYF
DNA: TGCGCCAGTACGTACGGGGGAGCTAGCACAGATACGCAGTATTTT

size: .
D: .
V: TRBV7-2
J: TRBJ2-7
CDR3: CASSLATAPYEQYF
DNA: TGTGCCAGCAGCTTAGCCACAGCACCCTACGAGCAGTACTTC

size: .
D: .
V: TRBV3-1/TRBV3-2
J: TRBJ2-7
CDR3: CASSQYGGYEQYF
DNA: TGTGCCAGCAGCCAATACGGGGGCTACGAGCAGTACTTC

size: once
D: .
V: TRBV19
J: TRBJ1-5
CDR3: CASTPRGSAQPQHF
DNA: TGTGCCAGTACTCCACGGGGGTCGGCTCAGCCCCAGCATTTT

size: .
D: TRBD1
V: TRBV29-1
J: TRBJ1-1
CDR3: CSVTGTGNTEAFF
DNA: TGCAGCGTTACCGGGACAGGAAACACTGAAGCTTTCTTT

size: once
D: .
V: TRBV28
J: TRBJ1-4
CDR3: CASTGVLREKLFF
DNA: TGTGCCAGCACGGGGGTGCTACGTGAAAAACTGTTTTTT

size: .
D: .
V: TRBV18
J: TRBJ1-2
CDR3: CASSPPIQGSGYTF
DNA: TGTGCCAGCTCACCACCGATTCAGGGGAGCGGCTACACCTTC

size: .
D: .
V: TRBV11-2
J: TRBJ1-5
CDR3: CASSLDGGEGQPQHF
DNA: TGTGCCAGCAGCTTAGATGGGGGGGAGGGGCAGCCCCAGCATTTT

size: .
D: .
V: TRBV9
J: TRBJ2-1
CDR3: CASSVGAGTYNEQFF
DNA: TGTGCCAGCAGCGTAGGGGCGGGGACCTACAATGAGCAGTTCTTC

size: .
D: .
V: TRBV19
J: TRBJ1-1
CDR3: CASSISGEEAFF
DNA: TGTGCCAGTAGTATATCGGGTGAAGAAGCTTTCTTT

size: .
D: .
V: TRBV18
J: TRBJ1-2
CDR3: CASSPRQGYGYTF
DNA: TGTGCCAGCTCACCCCGGCAGGGATATGGCTACACCTTC

size: .
D: .
V: TRBV19
J: TRBJ1-2
CDR3: CASKSGFYGYTF
DNA: TGTGCCAGCAAGAGCGGGTTTTATGGCTACACCTTC

size: .
D: TRBD1
V: TRBV3-1/TRBV3-2
J: TRBJ1-2
CDR3: CASSQDRDRTSYGYTF
DNA: TGTGCCAGCAGCCAAGACCGGGACAGGACGTCCTATGGCTACACCTTC